This TCR beta chain is drawn from a study of T cells after yellow fever vaccination. Study-wide results and limits: Most clones from primary vaccination resurfaced after the booster (around 95% CD4, more than 75% CD8). The study found a weaker secondary response that peaked faster, day 5 versus 15. Among all clonotypes, a small share was observed in both CD4 and CD8 compartments.

This clonotype was picked up a small number of times. Its antigen is not known. V lost 5 bases, J lost 10 bases, and 13 bases stayed unmatched. Germline-derived CDR1 and CDR2 are SGHTA and FQGNSA. This CDR3 contains 15 residues. 5'RACE template switching produced TCR cDNA carrying a universal primer site and UMIs. A single record per CDR3 protein comes from TCRdb applying MiXCR to the 5' RACE reads. This table has more than 250,000 distinct CDR3 sequences, roughly 6.8% appearing once. This clonotype was sampled from a man between 18 and 29 years old who received the YFV17D yellow fever vaccine. This specimen consisted of PBMCs, obtained approximately 47 days after the first yellow fever vaccination. The rearrangement joins TRBV7-2 to TRBJ2-1; TRBD2 agrees at 8 bases. The CDR3 region has the DNA TGTGCCAGCAGCCGAGAGGCTACGGGGGGGACGGAGCAGTTCTTC. Translation: CASSREATGGTEQFF. Full variable domain (missing parts from reference TRBV7-2 and TRBJ2-1): GAGVSQSPSNKVTEKGKDVELRCDPISGHTALYWYRQSLGQGLEFLIYFQGNSAPDKSGLPSDRFSAERTGGSVSTLTIQRTQQEDSAVYLCASSREATGGTEQFFGPGTRLTVL.